This TCR beta chain was retrieved from a study of cytomegalovirus exposure and HLA in healthy donors listed by TCRdb under 2017. Turning to the overall study: In an earlier analysis of 587 of the donors, 250 to 300 Gb of sequence data and about 110 million unique TCR beta sequences from roughly 200 million T cells were reported. Donor age, sex, ethnicity and CMV serostatus were compiled alongside the repertoire data. To predict cytomegalovirus infection status, the study brought together high-throughput TCR immunosequencing, statistical association of individual TCRs with disease status, and machine learning. Every discovery cohort repertoire had been produced on one sequencing platform. HLA typing covered class I and class II loci at four-digit resolution. Typing coverage varied by locus: roughly 629-640 donors for A, B, C, DRB1 and DQB1; approximately 500 for DQA1; 606 for DPA1; under 490 for DPB1. Roughly 5 DR-DQ haplotypes were handled as single units for association and clustering because linkage in the cohort was strong. About 280 gigabases of sequencing data and around 85 million unique TCR sequences made up an early release that covered approximately 700 HLA-typed donors. Rather than drawing on any new phenotypic data, the later analysis identified candidate immune exposures from TCR beta sequences and the way those sequences occurred across donors. The study aimed to test whether cataloging public T cell receptors could reveal signatures of past pathogen exposure. Of the approximately 400 genotyped donors, 81% fell in the genetic ancestry cluster associated with self-reported Caucasian donors. Across about 370 genotyped donors of the cohort, an average of about 240,000 unique TCR beta nucleotide sequences per donor were sequenced, and roughly 20% of those sequences were non-productive. A later analysis re-examined previously published TCR beta repertoires from just over 650 donors and added high-resolution HLA genotyping to investigate patterns of TCR occurrence. A later genetic analysis took genome-wide SNP genotypes for about three fifths of the roughly 670 donors and used that subset as a discovery cohort. The T cell repertoires of several hundred subjects were profiled by immunosequencing and related to cytomegalovirus serostatus. A separate validation cohort of roughly 110 different subjects was used in addition to the 666-subject first cohort. An earlier analysis of 587 of the donors applied high-throughput TCR beta sequencing to assess whether each TCR beta V gene segment acted as functional or pseudogenic.

The library was produced with the immunoSEQ multiplex PCR assay. For the multiplex PCR, a mixture combining 60 forward primers for TCR Vbeta segments and 13 reverse primers for TCR Jbeta segments was used. Amplification of the CDR3 region of rearranged TCR beta genes was performed with a multiplex PCR assay on genomic DNA. On the Illumina HiSeq System, the amplified TCR beta libraries were sequenced as 87-base-pair reads. Under the source paper's analysis protocol: In a later analysis, roughly 80 million unique TCR beta chains were counted across the roughly 670 repertoires, and about 9.9 million of these chains were shared by at least two donors. A nearest-neighbor algorithm error-corrected the raw reads and collapsed the reads into unique sequences, merging closely related sequences to remove PCR and sequencing errors. Alignment of CDR3 sequences to IMGT reference sequences was used to assign V, D and J gene segments. For a sequence to be retained, a match of at least six nucleotides to both a V gene segment and a J gene segment was required. Rearrangements were called productive when the CDR3 lacked stop codons and stayed in frame with V and J; all others were non-productive. Following IMGT convention, CDR3 was defined as the stretch from the second conserved V-encoded cysteine to the conserved J-encoded phenylalanine. Sequences without an unambiguous match to a single V gene segment were excluded from the earlier analysis of approximately 560 of the donors. An earlier analysis of a few hundred of the donors called V segments functional above 56.7% productive rearrangements and segregating when the between-donor standard deviation exceeded 5%. To diagnose cytomegalovirus status from the catalog of TCR beta chain sequences, a statistical classification framework was built. V and J gene assignment, in a later analysis, came from comparing TCR nucleotide sequences with IMGT/GENE-DB human TR gene sequences. Using the TCRdist pipeline, a later analysis assigned CDR3 sequences along with most-parsimonious VDJ recombination scenarios. In a later analysis, every TCR beta chain was defined by the combination of its CDR3 amino acid sequence and its V-gene family, and reads without a unique V-gene family were dropped. To address suspected cross-contamination and a sequencing artifact, a later analysis removed around 590 highly shared, low-generation-probability nucleotide sequences. In a later analysis, a clonal expansion index for each public chain was calculated from normalized within-repertoire ranks of inferred template counts. In a later analysis, generation probabilities were computed using a VDJ recombination model fitted to out-of-frame rearrangements, and the results were checked against IGoR. Hypergeometric tests were used in a later analysis to score TCR-TCR, TCR-HLA and TCR-CMV co-occurrence, with a repertoire-size bias correction applied to the TCR pairs. To estimate false discovery rates, a later analysis permuted the HLA or CMV assignments 20 times. In a later analysis, co-occurring TCRs were grouped with DBSCAN, and TCRdist sequence similarity was added when clustering was performed within HLA-allele-positive subsets. Co-occurrence clustering excluded repertoires with fewer than 30,000 or more than 120,000 public chains, plus five with anomalous nucleotide sharing. In TCRdb, the immuneACCESS table is reduced to in-frame sequences with V and J assigned. These tables do not hold every clone; where another copy was compared, an unresolved V gene accounts for under half, and the others remain unexplained. V and J calls and clone size are copied from that table; D and trimming were computed from the DNA. The sample contains approximately 160,000 clones, around 75% of them found a single time. Of the sample, over 4% is held by the ten largest clones.

Here is what the overall study found, with its caveats: Most TCR sequences were observed very rarely across donors, whereas some public TCRs were present in many individuals. Broadly in line with IMGT annotations, most TCR beta V segments showed up in productive rearrangements about 87% or about 30% of the time in an earlier analysis of around 550 of the donors. HLA typing was unavailable for some donors at each locus, so association tests used only the typed subset. Most CMV-associated TCR beta chains appeared to be HLA-restricted in a later analysis, and the HLA associations seemed to be driven largely by CMV exposure. Correlated functional status among segregating V segments might be attributable to linkage disequilibrium, but an unknown experimental factor could not be ruled out. The sequencing pipeline was judged likely to have produced a cluster of highly shared sequence variants as a technical artifact. This cohort had only TCR beta chains sequenced, and the lack of alpha or paired-chain data limited which features could be detected. The authors suggested that the approach could potentially be generalized to other disease states and immunological phenotypes. When HLA alleles, especially DR and DQ, strongly co-occurred, attributing TCR associations to individual alleles was difficult. A further reported finding was that TCR beta sequences accurately predicted the HLA-A and HLA-B alleles for most subjects in the first cohort. Sequencing depth was assumed to be roughly uniform across donors in the presence/absence analyses, though that assumption may not hold. The study listed 170 or so TCR beta chains as associated with cytomegalovirus. In a later analysis, several top co-occurrence clusters were reported to appear linked to parvovirus B19, influenza, CMV and Epstein-Barr virus. Because the 87-base-pair reads could not distinguish some IMGT-functional V segments, including TRBV6-2 and TRBV6-3, those segments were excluded. In both the original and validation cohorts, the classifier was reported to diagnose cytomegalovirus status with high specificity and sensitivity. Because counts were too low, roughly 16 rarely observed V segments, including chromosome 9 orphons, were excluded from the earlier analysis of a few hundred of the donors. A later analysis found that HLA-associated TCR beta chains were more clonally expanded and had lower generation probabilities than equally common non-associated chains. A later genetic analysis reported fewer N-insertions in productive TCRs among donors in an Asian-associated ancestry cluster than the 666-donor mean. A few of the identified cytomegalovirus-associated TCR beta chains were confirmed in vitro to be specific for cytomegalovirus antigens. In a later analysis, the rate of TCR association differed among HLA loci, with DRB1 alleles having the most associated TCRs and HLA-C alleles having the fewest. A later analysis associated about 17,000 TCR beta sequences with specific HLA alleles at a false discovery rate of 0.05. For the cohort, immune exposure information was limited to CMV serostatus. In a later genetic analysis, a missense DCLRE1C variant was associated with V-gene and J-gene trimming of TCR beta chains, and the association was replicated in an independent cohort.

In regard to this clone: No cognate antigen has been identified for it. The sample holds no much larger clone one base away, and base qualities are not on file.

In total, approximately 690 healthy bone marrow donors made up the cohort. At the time of sampling, all cohort members were nominally healthy, though unrecorded immune exposures were likely present. The donor tested CMV seronegative and was one of the 352 seronegative cohort members. Every donor gave a peripheral blood sample, and the peripheral blood mononuclear cells from that sample were used for TCR beta sequencing. Genomic DNA was extracted from the blood cell samples with the Qiagen DNeasy Blood Extraction Kit. Between the V and J ends, shortened by 0 bases and 1 base respectively, the junction contains 12 bases. Its CDR3 holds 16 amino acids, cysteine through phenylalanine. Just CDR3 DNA is preserved here, 48 bases in frame from base 1. Reading the germline V gene gives CDR1 LGHNA and CDR2 YNFKEQ.

The sample comprised PBMCs. The sequence is built from TRBV4-2 and TRBJ1-1; the D gene lacks a confident call. The sequence was obtained from a male donor in good health and CMV-seronegative. CDR3 sequence: CASSQDGGAGNTEAFF. The nucleotide sequence reads as follows: TGTGCCAGCAGCCAAGATGGAGGCGCAGGGAACACTGAAGCTTTCTTT.